This is a list of T cell receptor beta chains from one sample in a study of blood T cell repertoires in COVID-19. The method was immunoSEQ multiplex PCR; TCRdb's version includes in-frame clones alone and lacks a portion of them. Counted here are 50,000 to 75,000 clones, 92% occurring once; the ten biggest clones make up 4.6%. What was sequenced was peripheral blood. These TCRs come from a man aged 45-65 years with active COVID-19. The CDR3 runs from the conserved cysteine through the conserved F or W. A D gene is named only where the DNA matches it firmly. The listing skips clone size in some rows; elsewhere it reads once, few, many or a size class.

.,.,TRBJ2-4,TRBV3-1/TRBV3-2,TGTGCCAGCAGCCGGGGGGGCCCAGTTCAGTACTTC,CASSRGGPVQYF
.,.,TRBJ2-1,TRBV29-1,TGCAGCGTTGCTGGGCAGATCAATGAGCAGTTCTTC,CSVAGQINEQFF
once,.,TRBJ2-1,TRBV2,TGTGCCAGCAGTGAGCGGAGTGGAGAACGTATGTTCTTC,CASSERSGERMFF
.,TRBD1,TRBJ2-2,TRBV7-9,TGTGCCAGCAGGTTACAGGGGGCAATTGGGGAGCTGTTTTTT,CASRLQGAIGELFF
few,.,TRBJ1-1,TRBV27,TGTGCCAGCAGTTTAAATTGGGGCCTTGAAGCTTTCTTT,CASSLNWGLEAFF
.,.,TRBJ2-3,TRBV27,TGTGCCAGCAGTTTATCTGTCAGTAGCACAGATACGCAGTATTTT,CASSLSVSSTDTQYF
.,.,TRBJ2-6,TRBV10-3,TGTGCCATCAGTACAGGGTTCAGATCTGGGGCCAACGTCCTGACTTTC,CAISTGFRSGANVLTF
.,.,TRBJ1-6,TRBV19,TGTGCCAGTAGTACCAGACGAGGGGGCTCCTATAATTCACCCCTCCACTTT,CASSTRRGGSYNSPLHF
.,.,TRBJ1-6,TRBV6-2/TRBV6-3,TGTGCCAGCAGTACAACATTTTCACCCCTCCACTTT,CASSTTFSPLHF
.,TRBD2,TRBJ2-5,TRBV11-1,TGTGCCAGCAGCAAGCGACTAGCGGTAGAGACCCAGTACTTC,CASSKRLAVETQYF
.,TRBD1,TRBJ1-5,TRBV19,TGTGCCAGTAGTTCTACAGGGGGCAGAGGCAATCAGCCCCAGCATTTT,CASSSTGGRGNQPQHF
.,.,TRBJ1-5,TRBV20-1,TGCAGTGCTAGTAGGCAGGGTGGCAATCAGCCCCAGCATTTT,CSASRQGGNQPQHF
.,.,TRBJ2-1,TRBV18,TGTGCCAGCTCACCAGGGAGAGTAATCTACGGACAGGAGCAGTTCTTC,CASSPGRVIYGQEQFF
.,.,TRBJ2-7,TRBV5-1,TGCGCCAGCAGCTTTGGTGCGGGAACCGAGCAGTACTTC,CASSFGAGTEQYF
.,.,TRBJ1-6,TRBV3-1/TRBV3-2,TGTGCCAGCAGCCAAGGTGTTGGGGCAGGGAGGTCACCCCTCCACTTT,CASSQGVGAGRSPLHF
few,.,TRBJ2-7,TRBV7-9,TGTGCCAGCAGCACCCGGGACACCTACGAGCAGTACTTC,CASSTRDTYEQYF
.,TRBD1,TRBJ2-3,TRBV6-6,TGTGCCAGCAGCTTATCACAGGGGGACACAGATACGCAGTATTTT,CASSLSQGDTDTQYF
.,TRBD1,TRBJ1-5,TRBV13,TGTGCCAGCAGCTTCCGACAGGGAGGTCAGCCCCAGCATTTT,CASSFRQGGQPQHF
.,TRBD2,TRBJ2-7,TRBV5-1,TGCGCCAGCAAGCTCCTAGCGGGAACCTACGAGCAGTACTTC,CASKLLAGTYEQYF
.,.,TRBJ2-1,TRBV12-3/TRBV12-4,TGTGCCAGCAGTTGGGGGAGGTATGGGCAGTTCTTC,CASSWGRYGQFF
.,.,TRBJ1-6,TRBV19,TGTGCCAGTAGTATATACGCCCGGCTAGAGTCACCCCTCCACTTT,CASSIYARLESPLHF
once,TRBD1,TRBJ2-7,TRBV4-1,TGCGCCAGCAGCCTAAAGGTTGGTGGGGCAGGGGGACCCTACGAGCAGTACTTC,CASSLKVGGAGGPYEQYF
.,TRBD2,TRBJ2-1,TRBV2,TGTGCCAGCAGTGAACCGGGACTAGCTGAATTCGACGAGCAGTTCTTC,CASSEPGLAEFDEQFF
once,TRBD1,TRBJ2-1,TRBV7-3,TGTGCCAGCAGCTTATTCCCGCCCCGGACAGGGGATGAGCAGTTCTTC,CASSLFPPRTGDEQFF
.,TRBD1,TRBJ2-7,TRBV12-3/TRBV12-4,TGTGCCAGCAGTTTAGCGGGGGGACAGGGGGTCGTATTC,CASSLAGGQGVVF
.,.,TRBJ2-5,TRBV7-2,TGTGCCAGCAGCTTAGACCCTGGACTTAAGTTCGGGGAGACCCAGTACTTC,CASSLDPGLKFGETQYF
once,.,TRBJ2-5,TRBV4-1,TGCGCCAGCAGCCAAGGGTACACCTGGACAAAAGAGACCCAGTACTTC,CASSQGYTWTKETQYF
.,.,TRBJ1-5,TRBV12-3/TRBV12-4,TGTGCCAGCAGTGTGACAGTAAATCAGCCCCAGCATTTT,CASSVTVNQPQHF
.,.,TRBJ2-4,TRBV15,TGTGCCACCGCAACCGGGACATCTCTAGCCAAAAACATTCAGTACTTC,CATATGTSLAKNIQYF
.,TRBD1,TRBJ2-3,TRBV24-1,TGTGCCACCAGTGATCCTGTCTTGGACAGGGGGACAGATACGCAGTATTTT,CATSDPVLDRGTDTQYF
.,.,TRBJ2-3,TRBV19,TGTGCCAGTAGTATCCAAACTCTAGGGACTTTCAGCACAGATACGCAGTATTTT,CASSIQTLGTFSTDTQYF
.,.,TRBJ1-2,TRBV4-2,TGTGCCAGCAGCCAAGATCCAAAGGACGCGGGTGGCTACACCTTC,CASSQDPKDAGGYTF
.,.,TRBJ1-2,TRBV7-8,TGTGCCAGCAGCTTAGGCAGGGGAGACTATGGCTACACCTTC,CASSLGRGDYGYTF
.,TRBD2,TRBJ2-2,TRBV7-9,TGTGCCAGCAGCCGGGACTACGGGGAGCTGTTTTTT,CASSRDYGELFF
.,.,TRBJ2-1,TRBV28,TGTGCCAGCAGTGGAGGAGGGATTACCTACAATGAGCAGTTCTTC,CASSGGGITYNEQFF
.,.,TRBJ2-1,TRBV27,TGTGCCAGCACCCCCGCCCAGGGGACCCCCTACAATGAGCAGTTCTTC,CASTPAQGTPYNEQFF
.,TRBD1,TRBJ1-2,TRBV5-1,TGCGCCAGCAAACCTGGATACAGGGGTTCTAACTATGGCTACACCTTC,CASKPGYRGSNYGYTF
.,TRBD1,TRBJ1-3,TRBV6-5,TGTGCCAGCAGTCGACAGGGGAGCTCTGGAAACACCATATATTTT,CASSRQGSSGNTIYF
.,TRBD1,TRBJ2-5,TRBV5-4,TGTGCCAGCAGCATAAAAGGACAGGGCATTCAGGAGACCCAGTACTTC,CASSIKGQGIQETQYF
.,.,TRBJ1-5,TRBV19,TGTGCCAGTAGTATTTCTGTTTACAATCAGCCCCAGCATTTT,CASSISVYNQPQHF
.,.,TRBJ1-4,TRBV7-9,TGTGCCAGCAGCCTAATGAGCTTAACTAATGAAAAACTGTTTTTT,CASSLMSLTNEKLFF
.,TRBD1,TRBJ2-7,TRBV27,TGTGCCAGCAGTCGGTACAGGGGGGCCTACGAGCAGTACTTC,CASSRYRGAYEQYF
.,TRBD2,TRBJ2-7,TRBV6-6,TGTGCCAGCACCCGGACTAGCGGGACTTACGAGCAGTACTTC,CASTRTSGTYEQYF
.,.,TRBJ2-7,TRBV28,TGTGCCAGCAGTTTGGTTCAGGGTTGGAACGAGCAGTACTTC,CASSLVQGWNEQYF
.,.,TRBJ2-3,TRBV6-2/TRBV6-3,TGTGCCAGCAGTAAGGCTAGCGGCACAGATACGCAGTATTTT,CASSKASGTDTQYF